Given below is one TCR beta chain in context. As processed by the authors: Amplification from reference gene primers served as the basis for estimated nucleated cell counts. Only in-frame clones appear in the TCRdb table, and some are missing; sequencing was by immunoSEQ multiplex PCR. The DNA gave D and trimming, while V, J and clone size come from that table. The sample comprises more than 150,000 clones, roughly 83% of which are singletons, and 10% to 15% rests with the top ten. These data are taken from a study of blood T cell repertoires in COVID-19. Study details: PBMCs, B-cell-depleted T cells, or T cells were the source of the cDNA or gDNA that made up the material.

Germline CDR1 is SEHNR and CDR2 is FQNEAQ (reference sequence). Losses at the gene ends were 5 bases for V and 3 bases for J; bases not matched to a gene: 5. The CDR3 contains 16 residues. Two consecutive negative NP/OP PCR tests, clearance, or resolved symptoms defined Cohort 3 recovery. The source is a woman in her sixties or seventies who had recovered from COVID-19. Sequencing input: PBMCs or T cells enriched from blood (not recorded which). The J gene is TRBJ2-2, the V gene TRBV7-9; the match to TRBD2 covers 11 bases. CDR3 nucleotide sequence: TGTGCCAGCAGCGATGGACTAGCGGGTTACACCGGGGAGCTGTTTTTT. This encodes CASSDGLAGYTGELFF.